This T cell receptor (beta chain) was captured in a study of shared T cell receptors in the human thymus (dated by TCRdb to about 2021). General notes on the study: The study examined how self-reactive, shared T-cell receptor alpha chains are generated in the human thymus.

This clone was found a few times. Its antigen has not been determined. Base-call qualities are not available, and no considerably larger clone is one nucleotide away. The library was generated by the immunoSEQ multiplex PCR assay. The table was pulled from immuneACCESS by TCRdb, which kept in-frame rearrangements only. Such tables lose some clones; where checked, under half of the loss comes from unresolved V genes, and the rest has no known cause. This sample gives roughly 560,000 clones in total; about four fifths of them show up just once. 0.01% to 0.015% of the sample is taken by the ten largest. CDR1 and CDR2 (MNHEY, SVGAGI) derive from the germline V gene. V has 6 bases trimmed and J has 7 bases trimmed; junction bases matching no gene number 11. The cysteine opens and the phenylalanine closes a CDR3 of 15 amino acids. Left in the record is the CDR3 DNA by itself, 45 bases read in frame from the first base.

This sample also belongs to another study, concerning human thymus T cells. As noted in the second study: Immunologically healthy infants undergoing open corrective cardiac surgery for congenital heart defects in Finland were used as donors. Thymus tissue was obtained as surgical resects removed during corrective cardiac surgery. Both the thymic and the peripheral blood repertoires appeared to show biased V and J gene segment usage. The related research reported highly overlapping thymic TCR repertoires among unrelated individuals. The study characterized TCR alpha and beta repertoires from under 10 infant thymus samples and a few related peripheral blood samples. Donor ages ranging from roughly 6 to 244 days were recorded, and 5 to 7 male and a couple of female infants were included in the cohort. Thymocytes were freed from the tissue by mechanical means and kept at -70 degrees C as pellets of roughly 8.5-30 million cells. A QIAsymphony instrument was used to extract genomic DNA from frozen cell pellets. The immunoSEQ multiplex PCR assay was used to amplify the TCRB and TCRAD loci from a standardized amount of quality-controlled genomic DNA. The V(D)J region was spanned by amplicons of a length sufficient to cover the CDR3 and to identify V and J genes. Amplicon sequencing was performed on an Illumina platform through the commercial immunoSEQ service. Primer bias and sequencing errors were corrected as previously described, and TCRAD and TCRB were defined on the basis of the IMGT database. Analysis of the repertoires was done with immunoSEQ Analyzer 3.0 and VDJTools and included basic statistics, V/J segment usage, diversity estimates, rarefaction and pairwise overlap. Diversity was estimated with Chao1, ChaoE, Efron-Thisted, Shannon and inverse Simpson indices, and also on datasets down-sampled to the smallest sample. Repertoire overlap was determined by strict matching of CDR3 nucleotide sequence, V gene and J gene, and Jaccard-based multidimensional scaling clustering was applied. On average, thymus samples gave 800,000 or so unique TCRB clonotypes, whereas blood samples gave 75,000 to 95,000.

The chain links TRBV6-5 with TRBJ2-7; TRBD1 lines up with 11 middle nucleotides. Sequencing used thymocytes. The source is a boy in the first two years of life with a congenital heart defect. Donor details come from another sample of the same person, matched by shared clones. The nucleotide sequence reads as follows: TGTGCCAGCAGACCCCCCGGACAGGGGGCGCAGGAGCAGTACTTC. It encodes CASRPPGQGAQEQYF.